Presented here are 21 T cell receptor beta chains from one specimen sequenced in a study of shared T cell receptors in the human thymus (dated by TCRdb to the early 2020s). Library prep was done by the immunoSEQ multiplex PCR assay. TCRdb stores this immuneACCESS table with in-frame sequences only. Part of the clones is absent; in the studies checked, under half of the shortfall reflects unresolved V genes, and no reason is known for the rest. A total of 500,000 to 850,000 clones appear in this sample, about 89% of them only once. 0.0094% of the sample rests with the top ten. This sample was also put to use in a study of human thymus T cells.

Material for sequencing was thymocytes. The receptors were sampled from a boy younger than two with a congenital heart defect. Donor details come from another sample of the same person, matched by shared clones.

This clone occurred a few times. The chain uses TRBV21-1 and TRBJ2-7; the DNA was not used to check the table's D call, TRBD1. TRBV21-1 represents a pseudogene. The CDR3 consists of 15 residues. CDR3 sequence reads: CASSAAGEISYEQYF. CDR3 nucleotide sequence: TGTGCCAGCAGCGCAGCAGGGGAGATTTCCTACGAGCAGTACTTC.

The chain carries TRBV2 and TRBJ2-1; 7 positions match TRBD2. V dropped 7 bases and J dropped 7; count of bases not matched to a gene: 16. CDR3 length: 16 residues. Looked up from germline, CDR1 is SNHLY and CDR2 is FYNNEI. Here the CDR3 reads CASNYPRAGDENEQFF. CDR3 nucleotides: TGTGCCAGCAATTACCCACGGGCGGGAGATGAAAATGAGCAGTTCTTC.

The count of this clone is one. The rearrangement links TRBV27 to TRBJ1-6; D not certain. The CDR3 runs 18 residues. The germline V gene encodes CDR1 MNHEY and CDR2 SMNVEV (reference sequence). The V gene lost 2 bases and the J gene lost 0 bases, with 14 bases spanning the gap. CDR3 sequence reads: CASSLGSQKSSYNSPLHF. The CDR3 nucleotides read TGTGCCAGCAGTTTAGGTAGCCAGAAGAGCTCCTATAATTCACCCCTCCACTTT.

The genes are TRBV18 and TRBJ2-2, with D possibly matching TRBD1 (6 bases). Trimming shortened V by 2 bases and J by 2 bases, and 9 bases separated the two germline ends. Germline CDR1 is KGHSH and CDR2 is LQKENI. CDR3 size: 15 residues. Here the CDR3 DNA reads TGTGCCAGCTCACCATCGGGACACAACACCGGGGAGCTGTTTTTT. Amino acid sequence: CASSPSGHNTGELFF.

This chain uses TRBV6-5 with TRBJ1-1; D is unclear. CDR3 length: 14 residues. V was cut by 2 bases and J by 2 bases, with 9 bases left in between. Germline V gene data show CDR1 as MNHEY and CDR2 as SVGAGI. DNA for the CDR3: TGTGCCAGCAGTTACGGCCGGGGAAACACTGAAGCTTTCTTT. Translating it yields CASSYGRGNTEAFF.

Only one count was recorded for this clone. The chain recombines TRBV29-1 with TRBJ2-1; tentatively, D is TRBD2 (5 bases). The germline gives CDR1 SQVTM, CDR2 ANQGSEA. The CDR3 loop spans 12 amino acids. V was pared by 7 bases and J by 7 bases, with 14 bases between. The CDR3 nucleotides are TGCAGCGGAGGGTTTGGGCCAAATGAGCAGTTCTTC. As protein: CSGGFGPNEQFF.

The chain employs TRBV5-1 and TRBJ2-1; 9 nucleotides line up with TRBD2. The ends lost 4 bases at V and 5 bases at J; junction bases unmatched: 7. CDR1 SGHRS and CDR2 YFSETQ come from the germline V gene. This CDR3 contains 15 residues. The CDR3 coding sequence is TGCGCCAGCAGCCTGACTAGCGGAGACCACAATGAGCAGTTCTTC. It translates to CASSLTSGDHNEQFF.

This chain connects TRBV6-4 to TRBJ2-1; 10 bases fit TRBD2. With V trimmed by 8 bases and J by 5 bases, 9 bases remained unmatched. Germline V gene lookup returns CDR1 MRHNA and CDR2 SNTAGT. The CDR3 extends over 15 amino acids. For the CDR3, the DNA is TGTGCCAGCTCAGAAAGCGGGAGGGAAGACAATGAGCAGTTCTTC. Encoded protein: CASSESGREDNEQFF.

The chain uses TRBV7-8 and TRBJ1-5, with D tentatively TRBD1 (6 bases). With 5 bases removed from V and 3 bases from J, the gap between germline ends came to 14 bases. Germline lookup yields CDR1 SGHVS and CDR2 FQNEAQ. The CDR3 extends over 15 amino acids. The CDR3 nucleotides are TGTGCCAGCAGCCGAACACAGGGATCCAATCAGCCCCAGCATTTT. Its translation: CASSRTQGSNQPQHF.

This clone was seen only once. This chain links TRBV5-6 with TRBJ1-1; D unresolved. CDR3 size: 18 residues. V was shortened by 0 bases and J by 0 bases, with 18 bases between the two germline ends. The germline gives CDR1 SGHDT, CDR2 YYEEEE. The CDR3 is CASSLASNGQTMNTEAFF. The CDR3 DNA sequence: TGTGCCAGCAGCTTGGCGAGTAATGGGCAGACTATGAACACTGAAGCTTTCTTT.

This clone was found once. The rearrangement uses TRBV6-4 and TRBJ1-1; the D gene is possibly TRBD1 (6 bases). Looked up from germline, CDR1 is MRHNA and CDR2 is SNTAGT. This CDR3 region has 14 residues. With 2 bases removed from V and 3 bases from J, the gap between germline ends came to 10 bases. As DNA, the CDR3 is TGTGCCAGCAGTGACGGGGGCAGAGACACTGAAGCTTTCTTT. Translation gives CASSDGGRDTEAFF.

This chain links TRBV19 with TRBJ1-2; 7 nucleotides match TRBD1. Germline assignment: CDR1 LNHDA and CDR2 SQIVND (reference sequence). The CDR3 is made up of 19 amino acids. V dropped 3 bases and J dropped 6; count of bases not matched to a gene: 22. Here the CDR3 reads CASSMPDFRQGPIDDGYTF. CDR3 DNA: TGTGCCAGTAGTATGCCCGATTTTAGACAGGGACCGATAGACGATGGCTACACCTTC.

The rearrangement joins TRBV27 to TRBJ2-3; TRBD2 is a possible D gene (6 bases). This CDR3 comprises 13 residues. The V and J ends lost 7 bases and 8 bases respectively, with 16 bases between them. Germline V gives CDR1 MNHEY, CDR2 SMNVEV (reference sequence). CDR3 DNA sequence: TGTGCCAGCAAAGGAGGGCTTTCGGGTACGCAGTATTTT. Translation gives CASKGGLSGTQYF.

In this sample, this clone turned up once. The genes are TRBV6-1 and TRBJ2-3, with TRBD2 as a possible D gene (6 bases). This CDR3 is 13 amino acids long. The V end lost 6 bases, the J end lost 6 bases, and 13 bases lay between the germline ends. CDR1 is MNHNS, CDR2 SASEGT, per germline. For the CDR3, the DNA is TGTGCCAGCAGGATGGGACTTTCGGATACGCAGTATTTT. Encoded protein: CASRMGLSDTQYF.

The chain employs TRBV5-8 and TRBJ2-7; D gene uncertain. Germline CDR1 is SGHTS and CDR2 is YDEGEE. The CDR3 covers 10 residues. V was clipped by 8 bases and J by 4 bases, with 7 bases between them. CDR3 residues: CASSQYEQYF. CDR3 coding DNA: TGTGCCAGTTCTCAGTACGAGCAGTACTTC. Full variable domain (rest looked up from reference TRBV5-8 and TRBJ2-7): EAGVTQSPTHLIKTRGQQATLRCSPISGHTSVYWYQQALGLGLQFLLWYDEGEERNRGNFPPRFSGRQFPNYSSELNVNALELEDSALYLCASSQYEQYFGPGTRLTVT.

The chain's CDR3 is CSVKQGAEEQFF. Written as DNA, the CDR3 is TGCAGCGTTAAACAGGGGGCTGAAGAGCAGTTCTTC. The V and J genes are TRBV29-1 and TRBJ2-1, with 9 positions matching TRBD1. V lost 5 bases, J lost 10 bases, and 6 bases stayed unmatched. Germline CDR1 SQVTM, CDR2 ANQGSEA. CDR3 length: 12 amino acids.

A word on this clone: Other nucleotide sequences in the sample specify the same CDR3. The CDR3 loop is CATSRSQGGNSPLHF. In nucleotides, the CDR3 is TGTGCCACCAGCAGAAGCCAGGGGGGTAATTCACCCCTCCACTTT. The chain is built from TRBV15 and TRBJ1-6; 7 bases are a match to TRBD1. Trimming took 2 bases from V and 6 from J; bases not matched to a gene: 4. The CDR3 extends over 15 amino acids. Germline values: CDR1 LNHNV, CDR2 YYDKDF (reference sequence).

The rearrangement uses TRBV2 and TRBJ2-1; 8 nucleotides agree with TRBD1. The CDR3 length is 14 residues. Trimming removed 9 bases from V and 2 bases from J; junction bases left unmatched: 6. The germline gives CDR1 SNHLY, CDR2 FYNNEI. CDR3 DNA sequence: TGTGCCAGAGCCGTGGACAGGGCCTACAATGAGCAGTTCTTC. It is translated as CARAVDRAYNEQFF.

The rearrangement uses TRBV27 and TRBJ1-1; 10 nucleotides match TRBD1. CDR1 and CDR2 (germline): MNHEY, SMNVEV (reference sequence). The CDR3 loop spans 16 amino acids. The V segment lost 6 bases and the J segment 4 bases; nucleotides outside the gene matches: 11. The CDR3 DNA follows: TGTGCCAGCAGAATCACCCCGGGACAGGGGAGCACTGAAGCTTTCTTT. Its translation: CASRITPGQGSTEAFF.

The genes are TRBV19 and TRBJ2-5, with TRBD1 identical over 7 bases. With 1 base clipped from V and 1 base from J, the junction kept 9 bases outside the gene matches. Per germline, CDR1 LNHDA and CDR2 SQIVND (reference sequence). This CDR3 is 17 amino acids long. The CDR3 DNA reads as TGTGCCAGTAGTATAGGTCCCAGGGCAGGGGGCCAAGAGACCCAGTACTTC. It is translated as CASSIGPRAGGQETQYF.

Worth noting for this clone: Compared with germline, one end of the junction differs, possibly owing to a read error. V usage is TRBV5-6 and J usage is TRBJ2-3; D may be TRBD1 (5 bases). This CDR3 region has 12 residues. Germline assignment: CDR1 SGHDT and CDR2 YYEEEE. CDR3 loop: CASSPPLGAVDF. CDR3 bases: TGTGCCAGCAGCCCCCCCCTTGGGGCGGTGGATTTT.